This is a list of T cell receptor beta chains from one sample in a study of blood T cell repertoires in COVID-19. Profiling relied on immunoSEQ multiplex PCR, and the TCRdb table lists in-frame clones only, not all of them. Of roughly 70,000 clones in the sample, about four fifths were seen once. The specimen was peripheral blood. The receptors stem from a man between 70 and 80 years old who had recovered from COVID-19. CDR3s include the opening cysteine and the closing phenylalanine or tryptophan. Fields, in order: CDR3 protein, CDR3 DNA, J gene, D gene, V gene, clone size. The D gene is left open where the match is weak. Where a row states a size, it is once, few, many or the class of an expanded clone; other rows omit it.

CDR3aa: CASSPGTGGSPLHF; CDR3nt: TGTGCCAGCAGCCCAGGGACAGGGGGATCACCCCTCCACTTT; j_gene: TRBJ1-6; d_gene: TRBD1; v_gene: TRBV7-9; abundance: NA
CDR3aa: CASSEFVQDSAAFF; CDR3nt: TGTGCCAGCAGTGAATTTGTCCAGGATTCGGCGGCTTTCTTT; j_gene: TRBJ1-1; d_gene: NA; v_gene: TRBV25-1; abundance: NA
CDR3aa: CASSSGGGLETQYF; CDR3nt: TGCGCCAGCAGCTCTGGCGGGGGACTAGAGACCCAGTACTTC; j_gene: TRBJ2-5; d_gene: TRBD2; v_gene: TRBV5-1; abundance: NA
CDR3aa: CASSSQQGLLYEQYF; CDR3nt: TGTGCCAGCAGCTCACAACAGGGACTACTCTACGAGCAGTACTTC; j_gene: TRBJ2-7; d_gene: NA; v_gene: TRBV7-3; abundance: NA
CDR3aa: CASSYPGRGYGYTF; CDR3nt: TGTGCCAGTAGTTACCCAGGGCGGGGTTATGGCTACACCTTC; j_gene: TRBJ1-2; d_gene: NA; v_gene: TRBV19; abundance: NA
CDR3aa: CASGPGLTNTEAFF; CDR3nt: TGTGCCAGCGGACCAGGGCTGACGAACACTGAAGCTTTCTTT; j_gene: TRBJ1-1; d_gene: NA; v_gene: TRBV7-8; abundance: NA
CDR3aa: CASSRGTKTANEKLFF; CDR3nt: TGTGCCAGCAGCAGGGGGACAAAAACGGCTAATGAAAAACTGTTTTTT; j_gene: TRBJ1-4; d_gene: NA; v_gene: TRBV7-6; abundance: NA
CDR3aa: CASSVQGSGANVLTF; CDR3nt: TGTGCCAGCAGCGTACAGGGTTCTGGGGCCAACGTCCTGACTTTC; j_gene: TRBJ2-6; d_gene: NA; v_gene: TRBV9; abundance: NA
CDR3aa: CASSSLDRGRYNEQFF; CDR3nt: TGTGCCAGCAGTTCGCTCGACAGGGGGCGGTACAATGAGCAGTTCTTC; j_gene: TRBJ2-1; d_gene: TRBD1; v_gene: TRBV28; abundance: NA
CDR3aa: CASSPGTGENSPLHF; CDR3nt: TGTGCCAGCAGCCCAGGGACAGGCGAGAATTCACCCCTCCACTTT; j_gene: TRBJ1-6; d_gene: TRBD1; v_gene: TRBV5-5; abundance: once
CDR3aa: CASSRTGAANTGELFF; CDR3nt: TGTGCCAGCAGCCGGACAGGGGCGGCGAACACCGGGGAGCTGTTTTTT; j_gene: TRBJ2-2; d_gene: TRBD1; v_gene: TRBV5-5; abundance: NA
CDR3aa: CSAERGSPLHF; CDR3nt: TGCAGTGCCGAACGAGGGTCACCCCTCCACTTT; j_gene: TRBJ1-6; d_gene: NA; v_gene: TRBV20-1; abundance: NA
CDR3aa: CASSQPSGRDNEQFF; CDR3nt: TGTGCCAGCAGTCAGCCCAGCGGGAGGGACAATGAGCAGTTCTTC; j_gene: TRBJ2-1; d_gene: TRBD2; v_gene: TRBV27; abundance: NA
CDR3aa: CASSRGDSREYEQYF; CDR3nt: TGTGCCAGCAGCCGAGGGGACAGTCGGGAATACGAGCAGTACTTC; j_gene: TRBJ2-7; d_gene: TRBD1; v_gene: TRBV27; abundance: NA
CDR3aa: CASSETSGIYDAGELFF; CDR3nt: TGTGCCAGCAGTGAGACTAGCGGGATTTACGATGCCGGGGAGCTGTTTTTT; j_gene: TRBJ2-2; d_gene: TRBD2; v_gene: TRBV2; abundance: few
CDR3aa: CASSLGTSGTYEQYF; CDR3nt: TGTGCCAGCAGCCTAGGGACTAGCGGAACCTACGAGCAGTACTTC; j_gene: TRBJ2-7; d_gene: TRBD2; v_gene: TRBV5-4; abundance: few
CDR3aa: CASAGGTSGVSADTQYF; CDR3nt: TGTGCCAGCGCTGGGGGGACTAGCGGGGTCTCGGCAGATACGCAGTATTTT; j_gene: TRBJ2-3; d_gene: TRBD2; v_gene: TRBV7-2; abundance: NA
CDR3aa: CASSWGLAGTGELFF; CDR3nt: TGTGCCAGCAGCTGGGGACTAGCGGGCACCGGGGAGCTGTTTTTT; j_gene: TRBJ2-2; d_gene: TRBD2; v_gene: TRBV11-2; abundance: NA
CDR3aa: CATSDPAGGVYTQYF; CDR3nt: TGTGCCACCAGTGACCCGGCGGGGGGTGTGTATACGCAGTATTTT; j_gene: TRBJ2-3; d_gene: TRBD2; v_gene: TRBV24-1; abundance: few
CDR3aa: CASSASTVLQPQHF; CDR3nt: TGTGCCAGCAGTGCTTCGACAGTGCTTCAGCCCCAGCATTTT; j_gene: TRBJ1-5; d_gene: NA; v_gene: TRBV27; abundance: NA
CDR3aa: CASMREPLGTGELFF; CDR3nt: TGTGCCAGCATGCGGGAGCCCCTGGGGACCGGGGAGCTGTTTTTT; j_gene: TRBJ2-2; d_gene: TRBD2; v_gene: TRBV5-5; abundance: NA
CDR3aa: CASSINWGRNQPQHF; CDR3nt: TGTGCCAGTAGTATAAACTGGGGCCGCAATCAGCCCCAGCATTTT; j_gene: TRBJ1-5; d_gene: NA; v_gene: TRBV19; abundance: NA
CDR3aa: CASKGGTARSGANVLTF; CDR3nt: TGTGCCAGCAAAGGCGGGACAGCCCGCTCTGGGGCCAACGTCCTGACTTTC; j_gene: TRBJ2-6; d_gene: NA; v_gene: TRBV9; abundance: once
CDR3aa: CASIFKNTIYF; CDR3nt: TGTGCCAGCATATTTAAAAACACCATATATTTT; j_gene: TRBJ1-3; d_gene: NA; v_gene: TRBV6-5; abundance: few
CDR3aa: CASSSAPNSFNQPQHF; CDR3nt: TGTGCCAGCAGTTCCGCCCCCAACAGTTTCAATCAGCCCCAGCATTTT; j_gene: TRBJ1-5; d_gene: NA; v_gene: TRBV6-5; abundance: NA
CDR3aa: CAWTTQGASPEAFF; CDR3nt: TGTGCCTGGACTACCCAGGGGGCTTCCCCTGAAGCTTTCTTT; j_gene: TRBJ1-1; d_gene: TRBD1; v_gene: TRBV30; abundance: NA
CDR3aa: CASSRTVPYEQYF; CDR3nt: TGTGCCAGCAGCCGGACAGTGCCCTACGAGCAGTACTTC; j_gene: TRBJ2-7; d_gene: NA; v_gene: TRBV14; abundance: NA
CDR3aa: CASSPRDPWDTDTQYF; CDR3nt: TGTGCCAGCTCACCGCGGGACCCCTGGGACACAGATACGCAGTATTTT; j_gene: TRBJ2-3; d_gene: NA; v_gene: TRBV18; abundance: NA
CDR3aa: CASSLFRTSGITGELFF; CDR3nt: TGTGCCAGCAGCTTATTCAGGACTAGCGGGATCACCGGGGAGCTGTTTTTT; j_gene: TRBJ2-2; d_gene: TRBD2; v_gene: TRBV7-2; abundance: NA
CDR3aa: CASSQDILKRKPRTTVNTEAFF; CDR3nt: TGCGCCAGCAGCCAAGACATACTAAAAAGAAAGCCCCGGACAACGGTGAACACTGAAGCTTTCTTT; j_gene: TRBJ1-1; d_gene: NA; v_gene: TRBV4-1; abundance: NA
CDR3aa: CASSDGRGPSNQPQHF; CDR3nt: TGCGCCAGCAGTGACGGCAGGGGGCCGAGTAATCAGCCCCAGCATTTT; j_gene: TRBJ1-5; d_gene: TRBD1; v_gene: TRBV10-2; abundance: NA
CDR3aa: CSGKGTSNSGELFF; CDR3nt: TGCAGCGGAAAGGGGACTAGCAATTCCGGGGAGCTGTTTTTT; j_gene: TRBJ2-2; d_gene: TRBD2; v_gene: TRBV29-1; abundance: once
CDR3aa: CSASGTTGENEQFF; CDR3nt: TGCAGTGCTAGTGGAACTACAGGGGAAAATGAGCAGTTCTTC; j_gene: TRBJ2-1; d_gene: TRBD1; v_gene: TRBV20-1; abundance: NA
CDR3aa: CATSRGFRGPGNEQFF; CDR3nt: TGTGCCACCAGCAGGGGCTTTAGGGGCCCAGGGAATGAGCAGTTCTTC; j_gene: TRBJ2-1; d_gene: NA; v_gene: TRBV15; abundance: NA
CDR3aa: CASSVRDNQPQHF; CDR3nt: TGTGCCAGCAGCGTCCGGGACAATCAGCCCCAGCATTTT; j_gene: TRBJ1-5; d_gene: NA; v_gene: TRBV9; abundance: NA
CDR3aa: CASSPLSSGYGYTF; CDR3nt: TGTGCCAGCTCACCCTTATCGTCGGGCTATGGCTACACCTTC; j_gene: TRBJ1-2; d_gene: NA; v_gene: TRBV18; abundance: NA
CDR3aa: CASSPGQTNTIYF; CDR3nt: TGTGCCAGCAGCCCGGGACAGACAAACACCATATATTTT; j_gene: TRBJ1-3; d_gene: TRBD1; v_gene: TRBV14; abundance: NA
CDR3aa: CASSPAQGTGNTIYF; CDR3nt: TGCGCCAGCAGCCCCGCCCAGGGGACTGGAAACACCATATATTTT; j_gene: TRBJ1-3; d_gene: NA; v_gene: TRBV4-3; abundance: NA
CDR3aa: CASSPGAETQYF; CDR3nt: TGTGCCAGCTCACCAGGAGCCGAGACCCAGTACTTC; j_gene: TRBJ2-5; d_gene: NA; v_gene: TRBV18; abundance: NA
CDR3aa: CASSSGQGAYEQYF; CDR3nt: TGTGCCAGCAGTTCGGGACAGGGGGCCTACGAGCAGTACTTC; j_gene: TRBJ2-7; d_gene: TRBD1; v_gene: TRBV28; abundance: NA
CDR3aa: CSASRAAGGTDTQYF; CDR3nt: TGCAGTGCTAGTCGGGCGGCAGGGGGTACAGATACGCAGTATTTT; j_gene: TRBJ2-3; d_gene: TRBD1; v_gene: TRBV20-1; abundance: NA
CDR3aa: CASSLSSAGLAGQDTQYF; CDR3nt: TGTGCCAGCAGCTTATCTTCGGCGGGACTAGCGGGTCAAGATACGCAGTATTTT; j_gene: TRBJ2-3; d_gene: TRBD2; v_gene: TRBV7-3; abundance: NA
CDR3aa: CASSPDSFSNQPQHF; CDR3nt: TGTGCCAGCAGTCCCGACAGCTTTAGCAATCAGCCCCAGCATTTT; j_gene: TRBJ1-5; d_gene: NA; v_gene: TRBV6-4; abundance: NA
CDR3aa: CASRVGDANEKLFF; CDR3nt: TGTGCCAGTAGGGTGGGCGACGCTAATGAAAAACTGTTTTTT; j_gene: TRBJ1-4; d_gene: NA; v_gene: TRBV19; abundance: NA
CDR3aa: CASSFSSHGSGNTIYF; CDR3nt: TGTGCCAGCAGCTTTAGCTCGCATGGCTCTGGAAACACCATATATTTT; j_gene: TRBJ1-3; d_gene: NA; v_gene: TRBV5-6; abundance: NA
CDR3aa: CASSLVSREEFF; CDR3nt: TGTGCCAGCAGCTTAGTCTCCAGGGAAGAGTTCTTC; j_gene: TRBJ2-1; d_gene: NA; v_gene: TRBV7-9; abundance: NA
CDR3aa: CASSQGMMASGAEQYF; CDR3nt: TGTGCCAGCAGCCAAGGCATGATGGCTAGCGGGGCCGAGCAGTACTTC; j_gene: TRBJ2-7; d_gene: TRBD2; v_gene: TRBV3-1/TRBV3-2; abundance: NA